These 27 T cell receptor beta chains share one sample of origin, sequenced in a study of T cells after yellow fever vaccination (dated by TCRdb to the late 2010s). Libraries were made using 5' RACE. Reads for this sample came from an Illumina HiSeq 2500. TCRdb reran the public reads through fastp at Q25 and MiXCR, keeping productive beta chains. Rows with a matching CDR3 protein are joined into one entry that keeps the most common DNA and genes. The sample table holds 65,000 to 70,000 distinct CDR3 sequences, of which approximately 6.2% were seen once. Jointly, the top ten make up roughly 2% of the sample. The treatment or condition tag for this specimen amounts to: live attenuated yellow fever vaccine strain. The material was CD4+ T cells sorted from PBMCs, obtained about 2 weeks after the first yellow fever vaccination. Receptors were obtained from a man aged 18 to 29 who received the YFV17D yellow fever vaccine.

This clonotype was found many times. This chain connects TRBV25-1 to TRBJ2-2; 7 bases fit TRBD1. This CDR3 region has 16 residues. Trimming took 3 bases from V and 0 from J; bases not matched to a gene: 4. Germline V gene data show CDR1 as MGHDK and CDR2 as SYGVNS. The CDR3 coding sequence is TGTGCCAGCAGTGATCAAGACAGGGCGAACACCGGGGAGCTGTTTTTT. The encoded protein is CASSDQDRANTGELFF.

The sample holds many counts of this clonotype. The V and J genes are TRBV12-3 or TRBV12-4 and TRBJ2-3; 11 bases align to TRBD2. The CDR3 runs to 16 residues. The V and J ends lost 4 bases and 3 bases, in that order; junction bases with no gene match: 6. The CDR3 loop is CASSSPSGGFTDTQYF. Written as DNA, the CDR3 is TGTGCCAGCAGTTCCCCTAGCGGGGGGTTTACAGATACGCAGTATTTT.

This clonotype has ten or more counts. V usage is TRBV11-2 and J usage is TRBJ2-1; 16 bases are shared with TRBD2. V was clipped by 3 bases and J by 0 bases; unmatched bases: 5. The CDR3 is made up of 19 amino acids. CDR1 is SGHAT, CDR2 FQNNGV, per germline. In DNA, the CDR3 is TGTGCCAGCAGCTTTACGGGACTAGCGGGGGGGAGCTCCTACAATGAGCAGTTCTTC. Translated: CASSFTGLAGGSSYNEQFF. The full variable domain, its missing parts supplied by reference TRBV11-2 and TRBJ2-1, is EAGVAQSPRYKIIEKRQSVAFWCNPISGHATLYWYQQILGQGPKLLIQFQNNGVVDDSQLPKDRFSAERLKGVDSTLKIQPAKLEDSAVYLCASSFTGLAGGSSYNEQFFGPGTRLTVL.

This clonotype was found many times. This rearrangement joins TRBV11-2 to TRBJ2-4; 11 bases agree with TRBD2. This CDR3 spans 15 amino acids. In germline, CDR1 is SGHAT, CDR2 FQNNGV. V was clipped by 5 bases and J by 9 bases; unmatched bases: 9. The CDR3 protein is CASSENSGGVGIQYF. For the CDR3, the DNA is TGTGCCAGCAGCGAAAATAGCGGGGGGGTCGGCATTCAGTACTTC.

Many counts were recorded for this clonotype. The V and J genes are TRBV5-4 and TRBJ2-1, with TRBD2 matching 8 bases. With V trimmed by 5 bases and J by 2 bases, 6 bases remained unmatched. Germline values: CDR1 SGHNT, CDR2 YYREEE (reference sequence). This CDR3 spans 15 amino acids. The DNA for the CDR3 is TGTGCCAGCAGTACCGGGACTAGGACCTACAATGAGCAGTTCTTC. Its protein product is CASSTGTRTYNEQFF.

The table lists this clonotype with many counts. The DNA of the CDR3 is TGCAGTGCTAGAAGGGGCCCGACCCTCCACTTT. This gives the protein CSARRGPTLHF. The genes are TRBV20-1 and TRBJ1-6; TRBD1 is a possible D gene (5 bases). The germline gives CDR1 DFQATT, CDR2 SNEGSKA (reference sequence). V was clipped by 2 bases and J by 14 bases, with 10 bases between them. The CDR3 has 11 residues.

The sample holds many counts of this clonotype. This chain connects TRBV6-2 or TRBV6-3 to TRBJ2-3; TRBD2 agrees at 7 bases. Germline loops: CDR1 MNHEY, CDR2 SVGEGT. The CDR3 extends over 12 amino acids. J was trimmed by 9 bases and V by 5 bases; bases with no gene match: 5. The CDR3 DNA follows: TGTGCCAGCAGTATACCGGGACTAACGCAGTATTTT. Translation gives CASSIPGLTQYF.

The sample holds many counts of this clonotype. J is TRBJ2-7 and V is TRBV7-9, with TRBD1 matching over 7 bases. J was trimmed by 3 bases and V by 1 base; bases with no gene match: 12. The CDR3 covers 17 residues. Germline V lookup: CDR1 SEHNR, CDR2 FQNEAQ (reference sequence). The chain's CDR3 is CASSLVGGRGLSYEQYF. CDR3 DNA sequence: TGTGCCAGCAGCTTAGTAGGGGGCAGGGGATTAAGCTACGAGCAGTACTTC.

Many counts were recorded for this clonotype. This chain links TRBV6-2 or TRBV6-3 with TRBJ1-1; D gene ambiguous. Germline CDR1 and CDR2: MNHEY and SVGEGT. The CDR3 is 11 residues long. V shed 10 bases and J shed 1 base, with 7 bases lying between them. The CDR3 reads CATAENTEAFF. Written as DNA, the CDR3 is TGTGCCACCGCAGAGAACACTGAAGCTTTCTTT.

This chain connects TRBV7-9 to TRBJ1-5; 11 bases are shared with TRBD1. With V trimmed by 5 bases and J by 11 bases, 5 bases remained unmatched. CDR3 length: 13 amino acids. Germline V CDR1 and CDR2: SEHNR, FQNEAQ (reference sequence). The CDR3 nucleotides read TGTGCCAGCAGCGCCGGGACAGGGGGGACCCAGCATTTT. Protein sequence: CASSAGTGGTQHF.

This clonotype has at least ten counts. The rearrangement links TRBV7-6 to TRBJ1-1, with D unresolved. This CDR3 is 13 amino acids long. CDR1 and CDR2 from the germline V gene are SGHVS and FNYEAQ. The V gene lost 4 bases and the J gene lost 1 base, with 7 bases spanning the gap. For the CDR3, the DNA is TGTGCCAGCAGCTCCACCCCGAACACTGAAGCTTTCTTT. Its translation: CASSSTPNTEAFF.

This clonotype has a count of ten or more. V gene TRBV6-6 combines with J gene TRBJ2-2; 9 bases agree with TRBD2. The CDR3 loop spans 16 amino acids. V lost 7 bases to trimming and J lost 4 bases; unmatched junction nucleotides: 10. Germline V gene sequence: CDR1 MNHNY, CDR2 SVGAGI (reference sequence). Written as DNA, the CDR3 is TGTGCCAGCACGTCCGCGGGGGGGCGTCTCACCGGGGAGCTGTTTTTT. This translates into CASTSAGGRLTGELFF.

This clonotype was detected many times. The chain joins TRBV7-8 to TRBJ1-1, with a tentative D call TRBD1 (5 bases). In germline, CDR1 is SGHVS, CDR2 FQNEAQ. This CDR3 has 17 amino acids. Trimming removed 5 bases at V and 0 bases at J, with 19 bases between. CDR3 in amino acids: CASSPWRGHVMNTEAFF. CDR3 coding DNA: TGTGCCAGCAGCCCCTGGAGGGGCCACGTCATGAACACTGAAGCTTTCTTT.

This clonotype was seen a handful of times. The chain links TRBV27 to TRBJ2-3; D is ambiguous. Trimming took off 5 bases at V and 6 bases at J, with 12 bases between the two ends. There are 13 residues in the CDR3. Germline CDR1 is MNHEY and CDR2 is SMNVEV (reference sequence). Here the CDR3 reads CASSPANSDTQYF. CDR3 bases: TGTGCCAGCAGTCCCGCTAACTCCGATACGCAGTATTTT.

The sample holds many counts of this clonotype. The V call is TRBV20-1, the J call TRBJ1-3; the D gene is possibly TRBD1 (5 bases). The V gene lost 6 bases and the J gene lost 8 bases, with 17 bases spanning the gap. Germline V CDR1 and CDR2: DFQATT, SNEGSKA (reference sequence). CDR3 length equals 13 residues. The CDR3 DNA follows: TGCAGTGCCTCCAAGGGCAGGGCTGACACCATATATTTT. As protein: CSASKGRADTIYF.

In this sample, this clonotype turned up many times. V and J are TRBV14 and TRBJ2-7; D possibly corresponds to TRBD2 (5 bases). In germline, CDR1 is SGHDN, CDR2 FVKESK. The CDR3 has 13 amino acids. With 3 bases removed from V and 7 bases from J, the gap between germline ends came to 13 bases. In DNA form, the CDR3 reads TGTGCCAGCAGCCACGGGAATGTGAAGGAGCAGTACGTC. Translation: CASSHGNVKEQYV.

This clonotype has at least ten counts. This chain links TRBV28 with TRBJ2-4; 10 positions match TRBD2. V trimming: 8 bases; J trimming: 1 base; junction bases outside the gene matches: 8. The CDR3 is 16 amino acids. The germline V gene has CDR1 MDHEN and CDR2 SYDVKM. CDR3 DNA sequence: TGTGCCAGCTCCCTAGCGGGGGCCGGGGCCAAAAACATTCAGTACTTC. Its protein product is CASSLAGAGAKNIQYF.

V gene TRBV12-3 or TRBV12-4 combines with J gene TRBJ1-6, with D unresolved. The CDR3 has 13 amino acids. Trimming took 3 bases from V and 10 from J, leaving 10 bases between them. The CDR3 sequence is CASSLYTGSPLHF. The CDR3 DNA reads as TGTGCCAGCAGTTTGTATACGGGCTCACCCCTCCACTTT.

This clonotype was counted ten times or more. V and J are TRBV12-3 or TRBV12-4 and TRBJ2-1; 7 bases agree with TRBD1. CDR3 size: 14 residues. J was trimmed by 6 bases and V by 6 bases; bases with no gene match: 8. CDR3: CASSLLQGINEQFF. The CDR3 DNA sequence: TGTGCCAGCAGCCTACTACAGGGGATCAATGAGCAGTTCTTC.

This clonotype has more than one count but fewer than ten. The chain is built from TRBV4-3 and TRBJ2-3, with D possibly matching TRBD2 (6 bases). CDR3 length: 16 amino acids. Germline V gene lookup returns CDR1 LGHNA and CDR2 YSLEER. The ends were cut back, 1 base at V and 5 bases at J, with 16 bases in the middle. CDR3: CASSQAGSGEGDTQYF. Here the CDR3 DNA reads TGCGCCAGCAGCCAAGCGGGTAGCGGAGAGGGAGATACGCAGTATTTT.

The CDR3 reads CASSFEELARGADTQYF. The CDR3 DNA follows: TGTGCCAGCAGCTTTGAGGAACTAGCGAGAGGGGCAGATACGCAGTATTTT. The V call is TRBV7-6, the J call TRBJ2-3; the match to TRBD2 covers 7 bases. J was trimmed by 4 bases and V by 3 bases; bases with no gene match: 13. The CDR3 covers 17 residues. The germline V gene has CDR1 SGHVS and CDR2 FNYEAQ.

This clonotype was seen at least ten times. In DNA form, the CDR3 reads TGCAGTGCTCGAGGGGGGAGAGGTGAAAAACTGTTTTTT. This translates into CSARGGRGEKLFF. The J gene is TRBJ1-4, the V gene TRBV20-1; D possibly corresponds to TRBD1 (6 bases). The CDR3 is 13 amino acids. Germline values: CDR1 DFQATT, CDR2 SNEGSKA (reference sequence). The germline V and J ends were trimmed by 5 bases and 7 bases, with 14 bases remaining between them.

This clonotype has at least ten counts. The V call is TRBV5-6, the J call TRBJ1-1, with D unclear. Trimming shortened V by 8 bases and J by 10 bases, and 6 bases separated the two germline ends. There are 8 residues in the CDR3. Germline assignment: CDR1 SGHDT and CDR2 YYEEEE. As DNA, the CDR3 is TGTGCCAGAGTCGGAGCTTTCTTT. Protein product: CARVGAFF.

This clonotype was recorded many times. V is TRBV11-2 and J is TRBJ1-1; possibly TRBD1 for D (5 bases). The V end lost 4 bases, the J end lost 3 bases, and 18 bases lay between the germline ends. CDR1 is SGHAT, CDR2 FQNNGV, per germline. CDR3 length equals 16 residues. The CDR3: CASSWMVGQGDTEAFF. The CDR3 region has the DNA TGTGCCAGCAGCTGGATGGTTGGGCAGGGTGACACTGAAGCTTTCTTT.

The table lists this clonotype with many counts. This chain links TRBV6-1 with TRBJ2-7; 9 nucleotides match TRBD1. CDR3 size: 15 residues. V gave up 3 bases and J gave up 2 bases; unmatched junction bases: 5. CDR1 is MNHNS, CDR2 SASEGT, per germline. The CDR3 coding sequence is TGTGCCAGCAGTGATTTTGGGACAGGGACCTACGAGCAGTACGTC. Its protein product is CASSDFGTGTYEQYV.

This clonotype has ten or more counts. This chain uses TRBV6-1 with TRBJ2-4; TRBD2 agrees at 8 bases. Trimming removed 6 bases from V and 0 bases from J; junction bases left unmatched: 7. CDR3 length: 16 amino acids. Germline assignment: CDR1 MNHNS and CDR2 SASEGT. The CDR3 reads CASRDPAGVAKNIQYF. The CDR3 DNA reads TGTGCCAGCAGAGATCCAGCGGGGGTAGCCAAAAACATTCAGTACTTC.

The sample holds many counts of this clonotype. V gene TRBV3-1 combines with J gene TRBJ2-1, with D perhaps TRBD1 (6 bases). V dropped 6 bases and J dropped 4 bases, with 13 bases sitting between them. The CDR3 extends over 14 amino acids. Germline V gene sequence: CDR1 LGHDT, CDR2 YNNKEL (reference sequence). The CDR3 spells CASSRTGSYNEQFF. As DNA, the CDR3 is TGTGCCAGCAGTCGCACAGGGTCTTACAATGAGCAGTTCTTC.